The next 18 T cell receptor beta chains were all read from a single sample in a study of blood T cells in healthy people across ages (dated by TCRdb to 2013 to 2016). The method was 5' RACE. Sequencing was carried out with an Illumina HiSeq 2500. A second PCR of about 6 to 11 cycles was run with a J-beta primer mix and a sample-barcoded 5' primer. TCRdb trimmed public reads at Q25 via fastp, called clones via MiXCR and kept in-frame beta chains. A single entry per CDR3 protein holds the most common genes and DNA from its merged rows. This sample holds fewer than 1,200,000 distinct CDR3 sequences; less than 25% were observed only once. The ten largest clones represent about 0.69% of the sample. These data were also filed under a second study, of T cells of mothers and their children.

Sequenced input: blood. These receptors all come from a girl aged 2 to 10 in good health.

The J gene is TRBJ2-6, the V gene TRBV5-6, with D perhaps TRBD2 (6 bases). The germline V gene encodes CDR1 SGHDT and CDR2 YYEEEE. V was shortened by 4 bases and J by 0 bases, with 17 bases between the two germline ends. This CDR3 is 18 amino acids long. CDR3 in DNA: TGTGCCAGCAGCGCCCCGGGGAGGTGGATCTCTGGGGCCAACGTCCTGACTTTC. Translating gives CASSAPGRWISGANVLTF.

The chain combines TRBV12-3 or TRBV12-4 with TRBJ2-3; no reliable D call. The CDR3 has 16 amino acids. Trimming pared 6 bases from V and 4 bases from J, leaving 20 bases between. DNA of the CDR3: TGTGCCAGCAGCCCTGCTTTCGAAGGAAGAGCAGATACGCAGTATTTT. It specifies CASSPAFEGRADTQYF.

This clonotype was detected a few times. Mismatch with germline at one junction end may stem from a read error. The gene calls are TRBV20-1 and TRBJ2-1, with 8 bases matching TRBD2. Germline CDR1 and CDR2: DFQATT and SNEGSKA (reference sequence). The CDR3 extends over 15 amino acids. The CDR3 DNA reads TGCAGTGCTACCTTAGCGGGACTTTCCTACAGTGAGCAGTTCTTC. The encoded protein is CSATLAGLSYSEQFF.

For the CDR3, the DNA is TGTGCCAGCAGTAACCCTACTGCAGATACGCAGTATTTT. Protein product: CASSNPTADTQYF. The chain has TRBV6-5 and TRBJ2-3; D is unresolved. CDR3 length: 13 residues. Trimming removed 5 bases from V and 4 bases from J, with 10 bases in between. Germline V gene lookup returns CDR1 MNHEY and CDR2 SVGAGI.

The chain employs TRBV7-3 and TRBJ1-2; 9 nucleotides align to TRBD1. V lost 4 bases and J lost 6; bases outside the gene matches: 9. The CDR3 spans 15 residues. Germline assignment: CDR1 SGHTA and CDR2 FQGTGA. DNA of the CDR3: TGTGCCAGCAGCTCCCCGGGACAGGGAGAGAATGGCTACACCTTC. Translation gives CASSSPGQGENGYTF. Supplemented by reference TRBV7-3 and TRBJ1-2, the full variable domain reads GAGVSQTPSNKVTEKGKYVELRCDPISGHTALYWYRQSLGQGPEFLIYFQGTGAADDSGLPNDRFFAVRPEGSVSTLKIQRTERGDSAVYLCASSSPGQGENGYTFGSGTRLTVV.

This clonotype was seen just once. This chain connects TRBV12-3 or TRBV12-4 to TRBJ2-7, with 7 bases fitting TRBD1. The CDR3 has 14 amino acids. Trimming at V came to 4 bases and at J to 5 bases, leaving 8 bases not matched to a gene. The CDR3 sequence is CASSSYLTGDEQYF. The CDR3 DNA follows: TGTGCCAGCAGTTCGTATTTAACAGGGGACGAGCAGTACTTC.

The J gene is TRBJ2-5, the V gene TRBV20-1; 10 bases line up with TRBD2. The V segment lost 0 bases and the J segment 0 bases; nucleotides outside the gene matches: 7. CDR1 and CDR2 (germline): DFQATT, SNEGSKA (reference sequence). CDR3 length: 17 residues. In nucleotides, the CDR3 is TGCAGTGCTAGAGATCCTAGCGGGAGCCAGTACCAAGAGACCCAGTACTTC. Protein sequence: CSARDPSGSQYQETQYF.

This clonotype was counted between two and nine times. V is TRBV5-1 and J is TRBJ1-1; D ambiguous. The CDR3 covers 14 residues. Germline V gene sequence: CDR1 SGHRS, CDR2 YFSETQ. Trimming cost V 0 bases and J 7 bases, with 13 bases left between them. CDR3 sequence reads: CASSLEPGPYEAFF. The CDR3 DNA follows: TGCGCCAGCAGCTTGGAGCCCGGACCTTATGAAGCTTTCTTT.

The rearrangement links TRBV4-2 to TRBJ2-5; D is perhaps TRBD1 (5 bases). The J call could be wrong; TRBJ2-7 is a better fit for the DNA end. The germline CDR1 and CDR2 sequences are LGHNA and YNFKEQ. The CDR3 has 14 amino acids. The CDR3 sequence: CASSQRQIDYEQYF. Written as DNA, the CDR3 is TGTGCCAGCAGCCAACGACAGATAGACTACGAGCAGTACTTC.

V is TRBV4-1 and J is TRBJ1-5; D call uncertain. Trimming removed 0 bases from V and 0 bases from J, with 21 bases in between. The germline V gene encodes CDR1 MGHRA and CDR2 YSYEKL. The CDR3 is made up of 20 amino acids. The CDR3 here is CASSQDLTVRTPNSNQPQHF. CDR3 sequence (DNA): TGCGCCAGCAGCCAAGATCTTACGGTCAGAACTCCGAATAGCAATCAGCCCCAGCATTTT.

This clonotype was detected only a few times. The V and J genes are TRBV4-1 and TRBJ2-5; 8 bases align to TRBD2. The DNA end favors TRBJ2-7, so the J call may be wrong. Germline CDR1 is MGHRA and CDR2 is YSYEKL. The CDR3 has 15 residues. Here the CDR3 DNA reads TGCGCCAGCAGCTACCGGGCAGCGGGAGTCTACGAGCAGTACTTC. Translated, it gives CASSYRAAGVYEQYF.

V gene TRBV7-9 combines with J gene TRBJ2-4; D call uncertain. This CDR3 comprises 12 residues. In germline, CDR1 is SEHNR, CDR2 FQNEAQ (reference sequence). Trimming took off 1 base at V and 11 bases at J, with 9 bases between the two ends. The CDR3 nucleotides read TGTGCCAGCAGCTTAGTCAGCCAAGTTCAGTACTTC. This codes for CASSLVSQVQYF. Combining the CDR3 with reference TRBV7-9 and TRBJ2-4 gives the whole variable domain DTGVSQNPRHKITKRGQNVTFRCDPISEHNRLYWYRQTLGQGPEFLTYFQNEAQLEKSRLLSDRFSAERPKGSFSTLEIQRTEQGDSAMYLCASSLVSQVQYFGAGTRLSVL.

This CDR3 is CSAPSVSGMGGYTF. The CDR3 DNA reads TGCAGTGCTCCCTCTGTTTCCGGTATGGGTGGCTACACCTTC. V is TRBV20-1 and J is TRBJ1-2; D unclear. The length of the CDR3 is 14 residues. Germline CDR1 is DFQATT and CDR2 is SNEGSKA (reference sequence). The V gene lost 5 bases and the J gene lost 7 bases, with 20 bases spanning the gap.

On this clonotype: This could be a read error, since a much larger clone is one nucleotide away. The chain has TRBV3-1 and TRBJ2-1; a possible D gene is TRBD2 (6 bases). V lost 0 bases to trimming and J lost 5 bases, with 11 bases between them. The CDR3 is 15 amino acids. Germline V gives CDR1 LGHDT, CDR2 YNNKEL (reference sequence). The CDR3, as DNA: TGTGCCAGCAGCCAAGATCCGGGACTCGACAATGAGCAGTTCTTC. This encodes CASSQDPGLDNEQFF.

This clonotype was seen only a few times. The chain links TRBV3-1 to TRBJ2-5; possible D gene TRBD2, 5 bases. The CDR3 has 17 residues. CDR1 is LGHDT and CDR2 is YNNKEL in the germline V gene (reference sequence). V was shortened by 0 bases and J by 3 bases, with 17 bases between the two germline ends. The CDR3 region has the DNA TGTGCCAGCAGCCAAGATCTGTCCCTGACTAAGAAAGAGACCCAGTACTTC. Residues: CASSQDLSLTKKETQYF.

At least ten counts were recorded for this clonotype. The chain employs TRBV11-3 and TRBJ2-1; a possible D gene is TRBD1 (6 bases). The germline V gene has CDR1 SGHNT and CDR2 YENEEA. This CDR3 is built from 19 residues. V lost 7 bases and J lost 0, with 25 bases in between. CDR3 loop: CASITNDRYLKSSYNEQFF. In nucleotides, the CDR3 is TGTGCCAGCATCACTAATGACAGGTACCTTAAGAGCTCCTACAATGAGCAGTTCTTC.

The chain recombines TRBV20-1 with TRBJ1-4; no firm D call. The germline gives CDR1 DFQATT, CDR2 SNEGSKA (reference sequence). Trimming took 4 bases from V and 4 from J, leaving 13 bases between them. The CDR3 loop spans 14 amino acids. The CDR3 DNA reads as TGCAGTGCTATCCCTCACACAAATAATGAAAAACTGTTTTTT. This translates into CSAIPHTNNEKLFF.

This clonotype was seen a handful of times. This chain connects TRBV12-3 or TRBV12-4 to TRBJ1-2; D is unresolved. The CDR3 is 14 residues long. The V end was cut by 7 bases, the J end by 8 bases, with 20 bases between. The CDR3 coding sequence is TGTGCCAGCATGGGTTTTTCAGGTCTTGGGGGCTACACCTTC. It encodes CASMGFSGLGGYTF.